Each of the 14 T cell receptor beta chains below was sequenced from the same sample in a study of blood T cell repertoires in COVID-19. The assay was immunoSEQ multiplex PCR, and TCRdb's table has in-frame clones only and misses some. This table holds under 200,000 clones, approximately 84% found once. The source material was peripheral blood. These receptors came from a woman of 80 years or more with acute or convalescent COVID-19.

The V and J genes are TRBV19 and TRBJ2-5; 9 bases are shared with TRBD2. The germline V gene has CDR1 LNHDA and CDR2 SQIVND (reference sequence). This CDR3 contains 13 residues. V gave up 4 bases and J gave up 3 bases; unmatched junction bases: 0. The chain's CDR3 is CASSRLAEETQYF. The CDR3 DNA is TGTGCCAGTAGTAGACTAGCGGAAGAGACCCAGTACTTC.

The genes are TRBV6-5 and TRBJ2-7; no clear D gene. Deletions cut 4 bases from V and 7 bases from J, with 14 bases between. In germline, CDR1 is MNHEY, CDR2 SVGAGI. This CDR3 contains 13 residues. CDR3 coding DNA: TGTGCCAGCAGTTCCCTCAAACAGAGAGAGCAGTACTTC. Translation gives CASSSLKQREQYF.

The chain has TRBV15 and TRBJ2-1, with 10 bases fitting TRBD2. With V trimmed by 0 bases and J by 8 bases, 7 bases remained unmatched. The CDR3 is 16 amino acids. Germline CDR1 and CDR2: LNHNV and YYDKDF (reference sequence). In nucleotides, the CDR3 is TGTGCCACCAGCAGAGATGGGGCTAGCGGGAGTGATGAGCAGTTCTTC. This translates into CATSRDGASGSDEQFF.

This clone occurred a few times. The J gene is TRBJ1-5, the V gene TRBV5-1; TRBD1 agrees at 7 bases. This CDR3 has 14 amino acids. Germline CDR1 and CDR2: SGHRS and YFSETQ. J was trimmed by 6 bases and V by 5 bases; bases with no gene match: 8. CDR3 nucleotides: TGCGCCAGCAGACCTGGGACAGCCGGTCAGCCCCAGCATTTT. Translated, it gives CASRPGTAGQPQHF.

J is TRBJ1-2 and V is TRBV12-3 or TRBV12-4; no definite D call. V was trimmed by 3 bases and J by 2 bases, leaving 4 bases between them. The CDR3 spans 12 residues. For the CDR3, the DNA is TGTGCCAGCAGTTTGGAGAACTATGGCTACACCTTC. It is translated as CASSLENYGYTF.

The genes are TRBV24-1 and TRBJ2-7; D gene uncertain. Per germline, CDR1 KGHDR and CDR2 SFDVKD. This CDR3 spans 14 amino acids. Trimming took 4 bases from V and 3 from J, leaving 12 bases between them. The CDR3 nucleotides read TGTGCCACCAGTGACCGACACGTTCTCTACGAGCAGTACTTC. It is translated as CATSDRHVLYEQYF.

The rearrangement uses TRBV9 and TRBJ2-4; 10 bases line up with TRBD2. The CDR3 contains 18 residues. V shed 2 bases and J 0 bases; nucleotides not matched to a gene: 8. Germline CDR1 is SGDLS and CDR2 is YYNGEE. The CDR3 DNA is TGTGCCAGCAGCGTCGGAGCGGGAGGGCGAATAGCCAAAAACATTCAGTACTTC. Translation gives CASSVGAGGRIAKNIQYF.

The chain's CDR3 is CASSGGPFSSYEQYF. The CDR3 coding sequence is TGTGCCAGCAGCGGGGGACCTTTTAGCTCCTACGAGCAGTACTTC. The chain couples TRBV6-5 to TRBJ2-7; a weak D match, TRBD2 (6 bases). V shed 6 bases and J shed 0 bases, with 15 bases lying between them. The CDR3 covers 15 residues. Germline V gene data show CDR1 as MNHEY and CDR2 as SVGAGI.

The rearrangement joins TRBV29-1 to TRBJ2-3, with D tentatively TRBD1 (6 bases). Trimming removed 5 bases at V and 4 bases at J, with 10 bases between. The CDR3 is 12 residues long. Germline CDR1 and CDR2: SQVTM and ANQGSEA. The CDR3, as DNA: TGCAGCGTTCTTAGGGGGTCAGATACGCAGTATTTT. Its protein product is CSVLRGSDTQYF.

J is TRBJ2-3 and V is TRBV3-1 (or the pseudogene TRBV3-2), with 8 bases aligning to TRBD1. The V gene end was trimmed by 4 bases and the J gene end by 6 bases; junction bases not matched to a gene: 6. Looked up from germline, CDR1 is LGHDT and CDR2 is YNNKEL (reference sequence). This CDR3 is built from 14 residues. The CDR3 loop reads CASSRYRGEDTQYF. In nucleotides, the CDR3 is TGTGCCAGCAGCCGATACAGGGGGGAGGATACGCAGTATTTT.

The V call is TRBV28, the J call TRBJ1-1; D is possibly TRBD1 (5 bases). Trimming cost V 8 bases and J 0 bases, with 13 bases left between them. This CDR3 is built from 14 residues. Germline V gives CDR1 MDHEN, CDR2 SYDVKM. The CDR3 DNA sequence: TGTGCCAGCGTCCGGGGCGGGATGAACACTGAAGCTTTCTTT. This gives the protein CASVRGGMNTEAFF.

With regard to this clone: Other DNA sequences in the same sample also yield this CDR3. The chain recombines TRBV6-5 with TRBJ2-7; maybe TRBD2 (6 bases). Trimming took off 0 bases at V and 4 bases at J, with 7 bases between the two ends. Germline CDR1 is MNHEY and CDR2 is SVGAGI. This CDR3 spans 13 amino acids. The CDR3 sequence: CASSYSRGYEQYF. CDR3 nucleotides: TGTGCCAGCAGTTACTCGCGGGGTTACGAGCAGTACTTC.

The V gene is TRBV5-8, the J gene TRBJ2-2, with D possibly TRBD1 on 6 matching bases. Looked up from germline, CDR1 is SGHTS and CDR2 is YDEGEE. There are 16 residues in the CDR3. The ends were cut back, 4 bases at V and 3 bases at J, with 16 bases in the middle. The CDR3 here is CASSLYRVRDTGELFF. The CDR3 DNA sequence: TGTGCCAGCAGCCTGTACAGGGTACGAGACACCGGGGAGCTGTTTTTT.

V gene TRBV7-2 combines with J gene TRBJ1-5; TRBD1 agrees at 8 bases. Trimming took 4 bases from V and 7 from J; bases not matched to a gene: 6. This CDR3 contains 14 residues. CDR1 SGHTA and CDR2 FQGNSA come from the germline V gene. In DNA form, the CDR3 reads TGTGCCAGCAGCTCTCAGGGGGCAGGGCAGCCCCAGCATTTT. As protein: CASSSQGAGQPQHF.